This passage covers 14 T cell receptor beta chains from one sample sequenced in a study of blood T cell repertoires in COVID-19. Some clones are missing from TCRdb's copy, which holds only in-frame ones; the method was immunoSEQ multiplex PCR. The table lists a few hundred thousand clones, 86% of them singletons. The sequencing input was PBMCs or T cells enriched from blood (not recorded which). These receptors were taken from a woman in her thirties or forties with acute COVID-19.

This clone was recorded at least ten times. Other DNA sequences in this specimen translate into the identical CDR3. This chain links TRBV19 with TRBJ2-1; TRBD1 might be the D (5 bases). The germline V gene encodes CDR1 LNHDA and CDR2 SQIVND (reference sequence). The CDR3 covers 13 residues. V dropped 0 bases and J dropped 8 bases, with 8 bases sitting between them. The CDR3 region has the DNA TGTGCCAGTAGTATAGACAGGGTGGATGAGCAGTTCTTC. This encodes CASSIDRVDEQFF.

The genes are TRBV7-2 and TRBJ2-7; D is perhaps TRBD2 (6 bases). This CDR3 spans 15 amino acids. The germline V and J ends were trimmed by 5 bases and 7 bases, with 21 bases remaining between them. Germline V lookup: CDR1 SGHTA, CDR2 FQGNSA. CDR3 sequence (DNA): TGTGCCAGCAGCCCGACCGGGCGGGGCGTCGGGGAGCAGTACTTC. This sequence encodes CASSPTGRGVGEQYF.

This clone was picked up a small number of times. V is TRBV19 and J is TRBJ1-2, with 7 bases fitting TRBD1. Germline loops: CDR1 LNHDA, CDR2 SQIVND (reference sequence). V trimming: 10 bases; J trimming: 3 bases; junction bases outside the gene matches: 8. The CDR3 runs 13 residues. CDR3 in amino acids: CAISEGQYYGYTF. CDR3 nucleotides: TGTGCCATATCAGAGGGACAGTACTATGGCTACACCTTC.

The chain uses TRBV15 and TRBJ1-6; 8 bases line up with TRBD1. The germline V gene encodes CDR1 LNHNV and CDR2 YYDKDF (reference sequence). The CDR3 extends over 16 amino acids. V trimming: 0 bases; J trimming: 10 bases; junction bases outside the gene matches: 8. For the CDR3, the DNA is TGTGCCACCAGCAGAGATCGGGGACAGGTATCATCACCCCTCCACTTT. Translated: CATSRDRGQVSSPLHF. The full variable domain, rest sourced from reference TRBV15 and TRBJ1-6, is DAMVIQNPRYQVTQFGKPVTLSCSQTLNHNVMYWYQQKSSQAPKLLFHYYDKDFNNEADTPDNFQSRRPNTSFCFLDIRSPGLGDTAMYLCATSRDRGQVSSPLHFGNGTRLTVT.

Turning to this clone: The same CDR3 can be traced to other DNA sequences in this sample. The CDR3 DNA follows: TGTGCCAGTAGTATAGGACTAGCGGAGACCCAGTACTTC. It is translated as CASSIGLAETQYF. The chain employs TRBV19 and TRBJ2-5; 8 bases line up with TRBD2. The ends lost 1 base at V and 5 bases at J; junction bases unmatched: 0. Germline V gives CDR1 LNHDA, CDR2 SQIVND (reference sequence). The CDR3 is 13 residues long.

The chain carries TRBV5-1 and TRBJ1-3, with a tentative D call TRBD1 (6 bases). Germline CDR1 and CDR2: SGHRS and YFSETQ. The CDR3 totals 15 residues. V lost 6 bases and J lost 2, with 15 bases in between. The CDR3 reads CASTFDTGTGNTIYF. CDR3 coding DNA: TGCGCCAGCACCTTCGATACAGGGACTGGAAACACCATATATTTT.

The V and J genes are TRBV7-6 and TRBJ1-6; TRBD1 aligns across 7 bases. Germline CDR1 reads SGHVS; CDR2 reads FNYEAQ. This CDR3 has 16 amino acids. The V and J ends lost 2 bases and 5 bases, in that order; junction bases with no gene match: 6. CDR3 in DNA: TGTGCCAGCAGCTTATATCTCGGACAGGATAATTCACCCCTCCACTTT. Protein: CASSLYLGQDNSPLHF.

The chain is built from TRBV9 and TRBJ1-3; D remains unclear. The CDR3 is 16 residues long. CDR1 SGDLS and CDR2 YYNGEE come from the germline V gene. V was shortened by 0 bases and J by 1 base, with 11 bases between the two germline ends. As DNA, the CDR3 is TGTGCCAGCAGCGTAGCAGTAGGAGGATCTGGAAACACCATATATTTT. It is translated as CASSVAVGGSGNTIYF.

This clone has just one count. V usage is TRBV4-1 and J usage is TRBJ2-1, with 8 nucleotides matching TRBD2. The J segment lost 4 bases and the V segment lost 0 bases, leaving 8 bases of the junction unmatched. CDR1 and CDR2 (germline): MGHRA, YSYEKL. This CDR3 comprises 17 residues. The CDR3: CASSQEGGTSGYNEQFF. CDR3 DNA sequence: TGCGCCAGCAGCCAAGAAGGCGGCACTAGCGGATACAATGAGCAGTTCTTC.

This sequence joins TRBV5-4 and TRBJ1-2, with 7 positions matching TRBD1. CDR3 length: 13 residues. With V trimmed by 5 bases and J by 2 bases, 3 bases remained unmatched. Germline lookup yields CDR1 SGHNT and CDR2 YYREEE (reference sequence). The CDR3: CASRADRNYGYTF. CDR3 coding DNA: TGTGCCAGCAGAGCGGACAGGAACTATGGCTACACCTTC.

This clone appeared a single time. V usage is TRBV12-5 and J usage is TRBJ2-1, with a possible D match to TRBD1 (6 bases). This CDR3 has 15 residues. Germline-derived CDR1 and CDR2 are LGHNT and FRNRAP. Trimming cost V 6 bases and J 4 bases, with 16 bases left between them. The CDR3, as DNA: TGTGCTAGTGGACCCAAGACAGGCGGATACAATGAGCAGTTCTTC. This sequence encodes CASGPKTGGYNEQFF.

In DNA form, the CDR3 reads TGTGCCAGCGGCGGGGGGTACACTGAAGCTTTCTTT. This sequence encodes CASGGGYTEAFF. The gene calls are TRBV28 and TRBJ1-1; the D gene is possibly TRBD1 (5 bases). Germline V gene sequence: CDR1 MDHEN, CDR2 SYDVKM. Trimming removed 8 bases at V and 3 bases at J, with 10 bases between. There are 12 residues in the CDR3.

J is TRBJ1-2 and V is TRBV7-6; 10 nucleotides match TRBD1. V lost 2 bases, J lost 8 bases, and 8 bases stayed unmatched. The V gene's germline CDR1 is SGHVS and CDR2 FNYEAQ. CDR3 size: 15 residues. The CDR3, as DNA: TGTGCCAGCAGCTTAACGGGACAGGGGATTATAGGCTACACCTTC. This codes for CASSLTGQGIIGYTF.

CDR3 in DNA: TGTGCCAGCAGTCTCGTTTATACGGGGGGTTCACCCCTCCACTTT. Protein: CASSLVYTGGSPLHF. This chain uses TRBV27 with TRBJ1-6; D is possibly TRBD1 (5 bases). CDR3 length: 15 residues. CDR1 is MNHEY, CDR2 SMNVEV, per germline (reference sequence). V lost 5 bases and J lost 9, with 17 bases in between.